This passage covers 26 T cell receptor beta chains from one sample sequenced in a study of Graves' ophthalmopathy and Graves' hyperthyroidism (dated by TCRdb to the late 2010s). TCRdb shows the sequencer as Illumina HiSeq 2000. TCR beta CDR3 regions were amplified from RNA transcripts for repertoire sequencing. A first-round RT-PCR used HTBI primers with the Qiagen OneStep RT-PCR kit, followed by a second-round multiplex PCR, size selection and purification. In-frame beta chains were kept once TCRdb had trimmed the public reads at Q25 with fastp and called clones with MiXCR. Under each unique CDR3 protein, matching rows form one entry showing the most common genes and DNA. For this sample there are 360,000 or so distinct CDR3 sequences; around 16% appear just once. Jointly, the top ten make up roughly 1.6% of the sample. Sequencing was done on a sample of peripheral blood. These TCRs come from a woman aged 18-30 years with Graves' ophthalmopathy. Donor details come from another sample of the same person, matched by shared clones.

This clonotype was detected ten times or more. The CDR3, as DNA: TGTGCCAGCAGAGCGGGTGGGGGGATCTCTGAAGCTTTCTTT. Residues: CASRAGGGISEAFF. The rearrangement links TRBV6-2 or TRBV6-3 to TRBJ1-1; TRBD1 is a possible D gene (5 bases). Trimming took off 6 bases at V and 6 bases at J, with 17 bases between the two ends. This CDR3 spans 14 amino acids. Germline loops: CDR1 MNHEY, CDR2 SVGEGT.

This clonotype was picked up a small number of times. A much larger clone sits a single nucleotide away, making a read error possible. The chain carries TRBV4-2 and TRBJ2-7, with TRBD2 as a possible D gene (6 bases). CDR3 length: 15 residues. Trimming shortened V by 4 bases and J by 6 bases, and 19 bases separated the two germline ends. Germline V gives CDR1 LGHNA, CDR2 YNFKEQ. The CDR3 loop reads CASSRAQVGRTEQYF. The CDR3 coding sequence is TGTGCCAGCAGCCGTGCCCAGGTAGGGAGGACCGAGCAGTACTTC.

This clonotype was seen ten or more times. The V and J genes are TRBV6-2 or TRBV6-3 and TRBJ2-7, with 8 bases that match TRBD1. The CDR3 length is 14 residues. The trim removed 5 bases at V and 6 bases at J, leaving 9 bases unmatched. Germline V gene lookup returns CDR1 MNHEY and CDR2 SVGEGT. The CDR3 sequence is CASSVGDRGPEQYF. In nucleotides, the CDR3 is TGTGCCAGCAGTGTTGGCGACAGGGGACCCGAGCAGTACTTC.

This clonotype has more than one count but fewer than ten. DNA of the CDR3: TGTGCCAGCACGGACATCTCTGGAAACACCATATATTTT. Protein sequence: CASTDISGNTIYF. This sequence joins TRBV6-1 and TRBJ1-3, with D tentatively TRBD1 (5 bases). There are 13 residues in the CDR3. The V gene's germline CDR1 is MNHNS and CDR2 SASEGT. With 7 bases removed from V and 0 bases from J, the gap between germline ends came to 7 bases.

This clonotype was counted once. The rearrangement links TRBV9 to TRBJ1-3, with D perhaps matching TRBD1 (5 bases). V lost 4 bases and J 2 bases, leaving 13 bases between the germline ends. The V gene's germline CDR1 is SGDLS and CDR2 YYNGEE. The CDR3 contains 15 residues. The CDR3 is CASSPPTDPGNTIYF. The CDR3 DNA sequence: TGTGCCAGCAGCCCACCGACAGACCCTGGAAACACCATATATTTT.

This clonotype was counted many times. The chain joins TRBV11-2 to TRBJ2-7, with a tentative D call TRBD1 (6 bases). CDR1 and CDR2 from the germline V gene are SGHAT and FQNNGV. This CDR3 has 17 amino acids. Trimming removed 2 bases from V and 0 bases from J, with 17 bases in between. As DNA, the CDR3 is TGTGCCAGCAGCTTACATGGGTCGACAGGACTCTCCTACGAGCAGTACTTC. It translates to CASSLHGSTGLSYEQYF.

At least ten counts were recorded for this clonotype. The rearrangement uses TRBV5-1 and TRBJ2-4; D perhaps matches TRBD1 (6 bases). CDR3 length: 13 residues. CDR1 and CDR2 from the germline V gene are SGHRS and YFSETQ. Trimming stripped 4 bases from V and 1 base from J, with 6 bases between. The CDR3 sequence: CASSGQAKNIQYF. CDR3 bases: TGCGCCAGCAGCGGACAGGCCAAAAACATTCAGTACTTC.

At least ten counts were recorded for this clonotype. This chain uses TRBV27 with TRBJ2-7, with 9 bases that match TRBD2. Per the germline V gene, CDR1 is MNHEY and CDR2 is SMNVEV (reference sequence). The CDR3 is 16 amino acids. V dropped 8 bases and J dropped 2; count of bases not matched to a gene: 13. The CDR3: CASDEIRREGPYEQYF. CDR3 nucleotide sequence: TGTGCCAGCGACGAGATTCGGCGGGAGGGCCCCTACGAGCAGTACTTC.

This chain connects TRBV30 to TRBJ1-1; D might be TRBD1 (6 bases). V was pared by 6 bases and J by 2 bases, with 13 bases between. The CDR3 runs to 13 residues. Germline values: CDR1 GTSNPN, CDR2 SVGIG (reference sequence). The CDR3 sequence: CACGQQLNTEAFF. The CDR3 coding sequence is TGTGCCTGTGGACAGCAACTAAACACTGAAGCTTTCTTT.

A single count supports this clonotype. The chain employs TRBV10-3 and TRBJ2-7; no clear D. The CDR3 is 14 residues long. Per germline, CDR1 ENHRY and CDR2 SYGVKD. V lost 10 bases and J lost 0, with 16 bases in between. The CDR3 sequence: CATTETRSSYEQYF. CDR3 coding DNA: TGTGCCACTACCGAGACAAGGAGCTCCTACGAGCAGTACTTC.

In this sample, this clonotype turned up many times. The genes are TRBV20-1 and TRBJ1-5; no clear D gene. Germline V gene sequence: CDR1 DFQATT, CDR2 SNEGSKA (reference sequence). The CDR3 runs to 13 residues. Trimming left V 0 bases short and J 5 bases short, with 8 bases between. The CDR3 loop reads CSARDSDDQPQHF. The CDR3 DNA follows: TGCAGTGCTAGAGATTCAGATGATCAGCCCCAGCATTTT.

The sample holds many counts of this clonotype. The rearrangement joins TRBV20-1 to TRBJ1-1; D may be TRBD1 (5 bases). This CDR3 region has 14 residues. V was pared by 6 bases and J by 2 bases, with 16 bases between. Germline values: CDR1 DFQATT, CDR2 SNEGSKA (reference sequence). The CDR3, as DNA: TGCAGTGCCAGGGATCTCTTTTTAAACACTGAAGCTTTCTTT. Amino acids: CSARDLFLNTEAFF.

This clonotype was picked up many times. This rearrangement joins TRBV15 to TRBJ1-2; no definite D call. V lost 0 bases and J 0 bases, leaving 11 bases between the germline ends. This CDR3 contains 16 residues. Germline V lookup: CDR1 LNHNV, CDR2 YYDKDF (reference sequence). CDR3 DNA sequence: TGTGCCACCAGCAGAGATCGGGGTCTTACTAACTATGGCTACACCTTC. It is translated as CATSRDRGLTNYGYTF.

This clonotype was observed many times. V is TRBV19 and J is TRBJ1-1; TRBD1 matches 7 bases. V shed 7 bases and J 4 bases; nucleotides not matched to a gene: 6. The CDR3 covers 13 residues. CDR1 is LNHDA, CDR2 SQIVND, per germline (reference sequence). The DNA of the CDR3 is TGTGCCAGTACCCTACAGGGGATCACTGAAGCTTTCTTT. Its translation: CASTLQGITEAFF.

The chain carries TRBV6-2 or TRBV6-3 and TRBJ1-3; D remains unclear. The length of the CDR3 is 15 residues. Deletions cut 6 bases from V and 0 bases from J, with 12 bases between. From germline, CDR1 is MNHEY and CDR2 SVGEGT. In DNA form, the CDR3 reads TGTGCCAGCAGCCTCGGACGGTACTCTGGAAACACCATATATTTT. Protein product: CASSLGRYSGNTIYF.

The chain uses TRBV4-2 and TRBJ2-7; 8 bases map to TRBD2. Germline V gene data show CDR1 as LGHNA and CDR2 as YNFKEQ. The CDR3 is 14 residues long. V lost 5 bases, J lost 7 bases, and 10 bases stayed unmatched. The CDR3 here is CASSARLARGEQYF. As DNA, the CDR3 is TGTGCCAGCAGCGCGAGACTAGCGCGTGGGGAGCAGTACTTC.

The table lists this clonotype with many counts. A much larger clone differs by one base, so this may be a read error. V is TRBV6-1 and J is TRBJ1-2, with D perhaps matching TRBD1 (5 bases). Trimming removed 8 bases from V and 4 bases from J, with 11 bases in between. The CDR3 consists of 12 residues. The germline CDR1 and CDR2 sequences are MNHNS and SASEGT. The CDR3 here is CASVGRGYGYTF. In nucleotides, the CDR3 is TGTGCCAGCGTGGGAAGGGGCTATGGCTACACCTTC.

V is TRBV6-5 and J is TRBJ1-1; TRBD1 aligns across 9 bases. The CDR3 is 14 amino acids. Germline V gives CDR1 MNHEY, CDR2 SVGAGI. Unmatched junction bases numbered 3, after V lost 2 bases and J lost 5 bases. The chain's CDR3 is CASSYQGQGTEAFF. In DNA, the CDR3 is TGTGCCAGCAGTTACCAAGGACAGGGGACTGAAGCTTTCTTT.

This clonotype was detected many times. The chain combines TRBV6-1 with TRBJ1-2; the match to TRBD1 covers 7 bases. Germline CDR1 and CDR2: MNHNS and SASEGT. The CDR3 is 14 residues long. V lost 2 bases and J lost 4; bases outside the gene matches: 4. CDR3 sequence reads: CASSERTGFYGYTF. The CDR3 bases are TGTGCCAGCAGTGAAAGGACAGGATTCTATGGCTACACCTTC.

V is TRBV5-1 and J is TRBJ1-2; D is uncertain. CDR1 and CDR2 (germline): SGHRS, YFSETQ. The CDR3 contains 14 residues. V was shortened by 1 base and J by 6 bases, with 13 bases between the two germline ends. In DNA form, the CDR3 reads TGCGCCAGCAGCTTGATCGGGGATGCTGATGGCTACACCTTC. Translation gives CASSLIGDADGYTF.

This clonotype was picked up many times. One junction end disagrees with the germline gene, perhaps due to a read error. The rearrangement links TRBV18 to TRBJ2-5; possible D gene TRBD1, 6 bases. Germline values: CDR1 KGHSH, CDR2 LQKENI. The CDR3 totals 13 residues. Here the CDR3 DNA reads TGTGCCAGCTCACCACCACCCGGACAGAATTTAGACTTC. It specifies CASSPPPGQNLDF. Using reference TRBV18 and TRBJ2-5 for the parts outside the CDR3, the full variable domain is NAGVMQNPRHLVRRRGQEARLRCSPMKGHSHVYWYRQLPEEGLKFMVYLQKENIIDESGMPKERFSAEFPKEGPSILRIQQVVRGDSAAYFCASSPPPGQNLDFGPGTRLLVL.

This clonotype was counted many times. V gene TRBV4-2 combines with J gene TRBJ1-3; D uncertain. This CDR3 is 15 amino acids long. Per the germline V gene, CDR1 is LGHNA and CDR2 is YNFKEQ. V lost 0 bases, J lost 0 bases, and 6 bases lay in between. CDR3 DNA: TGTGCCAGCAGCCAAGATTTCAGCTCTGGAAACACCATATATTTT. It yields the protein CASSQDFSSGNTIYF.

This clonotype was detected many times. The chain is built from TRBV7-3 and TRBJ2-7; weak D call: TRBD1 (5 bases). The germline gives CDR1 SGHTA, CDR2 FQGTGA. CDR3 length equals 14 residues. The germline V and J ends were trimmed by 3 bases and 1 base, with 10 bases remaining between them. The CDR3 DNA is TGTGCCAGCAGCTTGACAGTGCTATCCTACGAGCAGTACTTC. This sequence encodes CASSLTVLSYEQYF.

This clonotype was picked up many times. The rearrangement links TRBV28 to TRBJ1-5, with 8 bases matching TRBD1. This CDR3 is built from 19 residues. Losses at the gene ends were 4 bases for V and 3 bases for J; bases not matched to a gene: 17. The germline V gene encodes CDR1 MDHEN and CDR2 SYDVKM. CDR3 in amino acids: CASSSPDREGERTNQPQHF. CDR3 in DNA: TGTGCCAGCAGTTCCCCGGACAGGGAGGGGGAACGGACCAATCAGCCCCAGCATTTT. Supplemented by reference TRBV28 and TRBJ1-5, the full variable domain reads DVKVTQSSRYLVKRTGEKVFLECVQDMDHENMFWYRQDPGLGLRLIYFSYDVKMKEKGDIPEGYSVSREKKERFSLILESASTNQTSMYLCASSSPDREGERTNQPQHFGDGTRLSIL.

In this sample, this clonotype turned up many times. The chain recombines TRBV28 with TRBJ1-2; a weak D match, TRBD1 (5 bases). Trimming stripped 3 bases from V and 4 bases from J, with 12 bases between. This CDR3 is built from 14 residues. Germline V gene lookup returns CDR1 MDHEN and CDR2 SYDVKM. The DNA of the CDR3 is TGTGCCAGCAGTTTCGGCGGGGACCGCTATGGCTACACCTTC. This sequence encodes CASSFGGDRYGYTF.

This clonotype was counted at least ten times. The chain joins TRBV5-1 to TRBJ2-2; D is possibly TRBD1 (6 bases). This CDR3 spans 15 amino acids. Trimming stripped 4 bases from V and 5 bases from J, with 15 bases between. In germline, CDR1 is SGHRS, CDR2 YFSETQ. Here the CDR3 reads CASSRQGRGTGELFF. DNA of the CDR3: TGCGCCAGCAGCCGTCAGGGGCGCGGAACCGGGGAGCTGTTTTTT.